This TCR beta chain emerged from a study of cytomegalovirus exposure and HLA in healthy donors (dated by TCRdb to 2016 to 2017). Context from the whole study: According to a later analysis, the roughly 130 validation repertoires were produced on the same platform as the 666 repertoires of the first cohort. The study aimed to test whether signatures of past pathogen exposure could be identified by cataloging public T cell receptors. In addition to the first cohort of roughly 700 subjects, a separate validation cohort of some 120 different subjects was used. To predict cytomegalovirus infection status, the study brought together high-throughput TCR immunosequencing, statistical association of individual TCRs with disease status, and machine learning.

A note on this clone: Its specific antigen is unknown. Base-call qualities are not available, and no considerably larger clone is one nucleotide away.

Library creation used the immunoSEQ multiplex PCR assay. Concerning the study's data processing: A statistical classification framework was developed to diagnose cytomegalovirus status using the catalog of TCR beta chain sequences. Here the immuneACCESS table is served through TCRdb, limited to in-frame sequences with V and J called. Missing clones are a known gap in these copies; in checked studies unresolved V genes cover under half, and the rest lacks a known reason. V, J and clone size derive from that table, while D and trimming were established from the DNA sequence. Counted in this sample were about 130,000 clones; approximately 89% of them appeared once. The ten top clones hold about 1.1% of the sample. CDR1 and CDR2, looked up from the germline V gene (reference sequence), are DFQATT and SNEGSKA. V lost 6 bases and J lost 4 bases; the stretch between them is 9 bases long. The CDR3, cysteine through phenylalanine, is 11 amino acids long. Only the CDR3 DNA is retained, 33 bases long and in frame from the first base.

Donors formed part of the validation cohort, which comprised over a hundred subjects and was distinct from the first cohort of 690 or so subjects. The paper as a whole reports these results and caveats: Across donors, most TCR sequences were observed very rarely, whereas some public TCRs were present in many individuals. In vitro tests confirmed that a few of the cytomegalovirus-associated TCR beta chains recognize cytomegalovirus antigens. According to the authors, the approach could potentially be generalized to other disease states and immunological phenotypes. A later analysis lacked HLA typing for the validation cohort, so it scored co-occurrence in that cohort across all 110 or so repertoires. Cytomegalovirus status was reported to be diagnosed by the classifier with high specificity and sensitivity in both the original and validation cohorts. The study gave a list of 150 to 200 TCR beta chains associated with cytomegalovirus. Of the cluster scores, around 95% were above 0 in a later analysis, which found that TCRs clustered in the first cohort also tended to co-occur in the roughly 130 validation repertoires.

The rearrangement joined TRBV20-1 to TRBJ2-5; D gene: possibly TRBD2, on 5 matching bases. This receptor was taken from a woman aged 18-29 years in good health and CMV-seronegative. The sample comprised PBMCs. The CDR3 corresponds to CSAAGGETQYF. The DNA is TGCAGTGCGGCAGGAGGAGAGACCCAGTACTTC.